These 20 T cell receptor beta chains share one sample of origin, sequenced in a study of OX40 agonist ivuxolimab in advanced cancers. Sequencing used immunoSEQ multiplex PCR; TCRdb keeps in-frame clones, though not all of them. The table records about 77,000 clones, around 87% of them present only once. Specimen: CD4+ or CD8+ T cells sorted from blood, collected in a trial of the OX40 agonist ivuxolimab. Receptors were obtained from an adult with an advanced solid tumor such as melanoma, head and neck, liver or kidney cancer.

The V gene is TRBV19, the J gene TRBJ2-5; TRBD2 is a possible D gene (7 bases). The germline CDR1 and CDR2 sequences are LNHDA and SQIVND (reference sequence). The CDR3 is 19 amino acids. The V end lost 6 bases, the J end lost 1 base, and 27 bases lay between the germline ends. Here the CDR3 DNA reads TGTGCCAGTAGGGGGGGGCGTCCCGGGAACCTTCCTTTCCAAGAGACCCAGTACTTC. Protein: CASRGGRPGNLPFQETQYF.

The chain couples TRBV4-2 to TRBJ2-2; no clear D gene. CDR1 and CDR2 from the germline V gene are LGHNA and YNFKEQ. The germline V and J ends were trimmed by 4 bases and 5 bases, with 11 bases remaining between them. The CDR3 is 14 amino acids. Written as DNA, the CDR3 is TGTGCCAGCAGCCCGGATCGAAGGACCGGGGAGCTGTTTTTT. It yields the protein CASSPDRRTGELFF.

The gene calls are TRBV5-1 and TRBJ1-2, with D perhaps matching TRBD1 (5 bases). Germline V gene sequence: CDR1 SGHRS, CDR2 YFSETQ. The CDR3 has 15 amino acids. V was pared by 0 bases and J by 3 bases, with 12 bases between. The CDR3: CASSLEPGIDYGYTF. CDR3 DNA: TGCGCCAGCAGCTTGGAGCCAGGGATAGACTATGGCTACACCTTC.

The genes are TRBV29-1 and TRBJ2-3, with TRBD2 identical over 11 bases. CDR1 and CDR2 (germline): SQVTM, ANQGSEA. This CDR3 is 15 amino acids long. With V trimmed by 3 bases and J by 2 bases, 4 bases remained unmatched. CDR3 sequence reads: CSVDLLAGVTDTQYF. The CDR3, as DNA: TGCAGCGTTGACTTACTAGCGGGGGTCACAGATACGCAGTATTTT.

The chain combines TRBV30 with TRBJ1-2; 7 bases fit TRBD1. The germline gives CDR1 GTSNPN, CDR2 SVGIG (reference sequence). V shed 3 bases, J shed 4 bases, and the junction held 14 bases outside the gene matches. This CDR3 contains 16 residues. The CDR3 is CAWSLGTVPSSYGYTF. CDR3 nucleotides: TGTGCCTGGAGCCTAGGGACAGTTCCCTCATCCTATGGCTACACCTTC.

The chain combines TRBV7-9 with TRBJ2-7, with 9 nucleotides matching TRBD2. This CDR3 has 15 amino acids. V shed 4 bases, J shed 0 bases, and the junction held 4 bases outside the gene matches. In germline, CDR1 is SEHNR, CDR2 FQNEAQ (reference sequence). CDR3 nucleotide sequence: TGTGCCAGCAGCTCGCGGGAGGGCCCCTCCTACGAGCAGTACTTC. Encoded protein: CASSSREGPSYEQYF.

The rearrangement links TRBV15 to TRBJ2-5, with D tentatively TRBD1 (6 bases). CDR1 LNHNV and CDR2 YYDKDF come from the germline V gene (reference sequence). The CDR3 length is 15 residues. The V gene lost 0 bases and the J gene lost 2 bases, with 10 bases spanning the gap. CDR3 DNA: TGTGCCACCAGCAGAGATAGAGGACAGCAAGAGACCCAGTACTTC. The encoded protein is CATSRDRGQQETQYF.

This chain links TRBV7-2 with TRBJ1-2; TRBD1 matches 10 bases. Germline loops: CDR1 SGHTA, CDR2 FQGNSA. The CDR3 totals 13 residues. V lost 5 bases to trimming and J lost 11 bases; unmatched junction nucleotides: 8. CDR3 residues: CASSPGDRGSYTF. As DNA, the CDR3 is TGTGCCAGCAGCCCGGGGGACAGGGGAAGTTACACCTTC.

This clone is a singleton in its sample. The genes are TRBV30 and TRBJ2-5, with unresolved D. The CDR3 consists of 11 residues. Germline V gene data show CDR1 as GTSNPN and CDR2 as SVGIG (reference sequence). Trimming cost V 3 bases and J 0 bases, with 2 bases left between them. The CDR3 coding sequence is TGTGCCTGGAGGGACCAAGAGACCCAGTACTTC. The encoded protein is CAWRDQETQYF. The whole variable domain, remainder taken from reference TRBV30 and TRBJ2-5, is SQTIHQWPATLVQPVGSPLSLECTVEGTSNPNLYWYRQAAGRGLQLLFYSVGIGQISSEVPQNLSASRPQDRQFILSSKKLLLSDSGFYLCAWRDQETQYFGPGTRLLVL.

The genes are TRBV6-1 and TRBJ2-1, with 8 bases lining up with TRBD2. The CDR3 covers 13 residues. Germline values: CDR1 MNHNS, CDR2 SASEGT. V lost 1 base, J lost 12 bases, and 5 bases stayed unmatched. The CDR3 DNA is TGTGCCAGCAGTGAAGGGGCGGGAGGAGGGCAGTTCTTC. This sequence encodes CASSEGAGGGQFF.

This clone appeared once. The V and J genes are TRBV18 and TRBJ2-2; TRBD1 is a possible D gene (5 bases). The germline V gene has CDR1 KGHSH and CDR2 LQKENI. Trimming removed 4 bases from V and 4 bases from J, with 13 bases in between. The CDR3 is 15 residues long. For the CDR3, the DNA is TGTGCCAGCTCACAGGGGCTAGACGGCACCGGGGAGCTGTTTTTT. This encodes CASSQGLDGTGELFF.

The chain is built from TRBV19 and TRBJ1-2; D is unresolved. Germline V gives CDR1 LNHDA, CDR2 SQIVND (reference sequence). The V gene lost 5 bases and the J gene lost 6 bases, with 19 bases spanning the gap. This CDR3 has 15 residues. This CDR3 is CASSQLDGFLDGYTF. The CDR3 region has the DNA TGTGCCAGTAGTCAATTGGACGGATTCCTAGATGGCTACACCTTC.

V gene TRBV5-1 combines with J gene TRBJ2-7; 7 positions match TRBD2. J was trimmed by 2 bases and V by 4 bases; bases with no gene match: 9. The CDR3 is made up of 15 amino acids. CDR1 is SGHRS and CDR2 is YFSETQ in the germline V gene. The CDR3 region has the DNA TGCGCCAGCAGCCTCCGACGAGCGGGGCCCTACGAGCAGTACTTC. Its protein product is CASSLRRAGPYEQYF.

V usage is TRBV6-5 and J usage is TRBJ2-6; 7 nucleotides line up with TRBD1. The ends lost 8 bases at V and 4 bases at J; junction bases unmatched: 8. Per the germline V gene, CDR1 is MNHEY and CDR2 is SVGAGI. The CDR3 sequence is 15 residues long. The CDR3 nucleotides are TGTGCCAGCTCCGAGGGGGCCTCAGGGGCCAACGTCCTGACTTTC. Translation: CASSEGASGANVLTF.

The genes are TRBV6-1 and TRBJ1-4, with a weak D call TRBD1 (6 bases). This CDR3 region has 14 residues. Germline-derived CDR1 and CDR2 are MNHNS and SASEGT. Trimming stripped 4 bases from V and 3 bases from J, with 9 bases between. The CDR3 sequence is CASSGQASNEKLFF. In DNA, the CDR3 is TGTGCCAGCAGTGGACAGGCTTCTAATGAAAAACTGTTTTTT.

This clone was seen a few times. This chain joins TRBV2 and TRBJ2-3; 10 bases line up with TRBD2. V lost 0 bases to trimming and J lost 3 bases; unmatched junction nucleotides: 12. The CDR3 has 19 residues. The germline V gene encodes CDR1 SNHLY and CDR2 FYNNEI. The DNA of the CDR3 is TGTGCCAGCAGTGAAGCGCCCGACCCTAGCGGGAGTAGGACAGATACGCAGTATTTT. Protein sequence: CASSEAPDPSGSRTDTQYF. Drawing the rest from reference TRBV2 and TRBJ2-3, the complete variable domain is EPEVTQTPSHQVTQMGQEVILRCVPISNHLYFYWYRQILGQKVEFLVSFYNNEISEKSEIFDDQFSVERPDGSNFTLKIRSTKLEDSAMYFCASSEAPDPSGSRTDTQYFGPGTRLTVL.

The chain has TRBV7-9 and TRBJ1-1, with unresolved D. This CDR3 region has 14 residues. CDR1 and CDR2 (germline): SEHNR, FQNEAQ (reference sequence). Trimming removed 5 bases from V and 3 bases from J, with 13 bases in between. CDR3: CASSLFNGDTEAFF. Written as DNA, the CDR3 is TGTGCCAGCAGCCTATTTAACGGGGACACTGAAGCTTTCTTT.

V and J are TRBV28 and TRBJ1-2; a weak D match, TRBD1 (6 bases). Trimming shortened V by 2 bases and J by 7 bases, and 11 bases separated the two germline ends. Germline lookup yields CDR1 MDHEN and CDR2 SYDVKM. This CDR3 is built from 13 residues. Written as DNA, the CDR3 is TGTGCCAGCAGTTTAACAGGGACGGGTGGCTACACCTTC. Its protein is CASSLTGTGGYTF.

This CDR3 is CAWRNGGAYEQYF. CDR3 coding DNA: TGTGCCTGGAGAAACGGGGGCGCCTACGAGCAGTACTTC. The gene calls are TRBV30 and TRBJ2-7, with D tentatively TRBD1 or TRBD2 (6 bases each). Trimming pared 3 bases from V and 2 bases from J, leaving 11 bases between. The CDR3 is made up of 13 amino acids. Germline-derived CDR1 and CDR2 are GTSNPN and SVGIG (reference sequence).

The DNA of the CDR3 is TGCGCCAGCAGCCTAAGGACTAGCGGGAGAGATTACAATGAGCAGTTCTTC. It specifies CASSLRTSGRDYNEQFF. V and J are TRBV10-2 and TRBJ2-1; 13 nucleotides match TRBD2. Germline V CDR1 and CDR2: WSHSY, SAAADI. J was trimmed by 4 bases and V by 6 bases; bases with no gene match: 9. The CDR3 runs 17 residues.